This TCR beta chain was obtained from a study of CD8+CD57+ T cells in acquired aplastic anemia. In this sample, this clonotype turned up many times. Its antigen is unknown. Broader study findings: The number of CD8+ CDR3 sequences shared by patients and controls was approximately 28.

The use of genomic DNA as template underpinned the TCR beta VDJ and CDR3 profiling. Each CDR3 protein gets one entry after TCRdb re-called the reads with MiXCR. The top ten hold roughly 8% of the sample, which has 250,000 to 350,000 distinct CDR3 sequences, approximately 55% seen once. The CDR3 consists of 18 residues. The ends were cut back, 1 base at V and 4 bases at J, with 24 bases in the middle. The germline CDR1 and CDR2 sequences are SGHRS and YFSETQ. The TCR comes from a human donor with severe aplastic anemia or a healthy control (not recorded which). Material for sequencing was sorted CD4+, CD8+, or CD8+CD57+ T cells (not recorded which) from PBMCs. The rearrangement links TRBV5-1 to TRBJ2-7; unclear D gene. The CDR3 nucleotides read TGCGCCAGCAGCTTGAGTTGGAAACCAGCTGACGAAATATACGAGCAGTACTTC. It translates to CASSLSWKPADEIYEQYF.